Listed here are 20 T cell receptor beta chains from one sample, sequenced in a study of blood T cell repertoires in COVID-19. Profiled with immunoSEQ multiplex PCR; TCRdb holds only in-frame clones, not every one. Of roughly 240,000 clones in the sample, over 80% are singletons; the top ten hold less than 6%. Sequencing was performed on peripheral blood. These receptor sequences come from a man in his fifties or sixties who had recovered from COVID-19.

The CDR3 nucleotides read TGTGCCAGCAGTAGGCGGGGGGCTTTTACCTTC. It translates to CASSRRGAFTF. The V and J genes are TRBV12-3 or TRBV12-4 and TRBJ1-2, with D perhaps TRBD1 (6 bases). Trimming took 5 bases from V and 14 from J, leaving 15 bases between them. CDR3 size: 11 residues.

This chain uses TRBV5-5 with TRBJ1-4; D may be TRBD1 (5 bases). CDR3 size: 14 residues. Germline CDR1 is SGHKS and CDR2 is YYEKEE (reference sequence). Trimming left V 5 bases short and J 5 bases short, with 13 bases between. CDR3 amino acids: CASRMTADNEKLFF. CDR3 nucleotide sequence: TGTGCCAGCAGGATGACAGCAGACAATGAAAAACTGTTTTTT.

The chain joins TRBV6-4 to TRBJ1-2, with TRBD1 matching 7 bases. CDR1 MRHNA and CDR2 SNTAGT come from the germline V gene. J gave up 4 bases and V 6 bases, and 11 bases lay outside the gene matches. This CDR3 spans 15 amino acids. CDR3 sequence reads: CASRPDRAGAYGYTF. The CDR3 nucleotides are TGTGCCAGCAGGCCCGACAGGGCAGGAGCCTATGGCTACACCTTC.

This rearrangement joins TRBV10-3 to TRBJ2-5; TRBD1 matches at 9 bases. With 11 bases clipped from V and 4 bases from J, the junction kept 8 bases outside the gene matches. The germline V gene has CDR1 ENHRY and CDR2 SYGVKD. The CDR3 covers 13 residues. CDR3 loop: CAVGGQGRETQYF. CDR3 coding DNA: TGTGCCGTCGGGGGACAGGGCAGAGAGACCCAGTACTTC.

J is TRBJ1-1 and V is TRBV30; D is ambiguous. This CDR3 is built from 13 residues. Per germline, CDR1 GTSNPN and CDR2 SVGIG (reference sequence). V was clipped by 3 bases and J by 1 base, with 9 bases between them. The CDR3 loop is CAWSSGGNTEAFF. CDR3 sequence (DNA): TGTGCCTGGAGCTCGGGAGGGAACACTGAAGCTTTCTTT.

The V and J genes are TRBV3-1 (or the pseudogene TRBV3-2) and TRBJ2-7, with TRBD2 identical over 7 bases. Trimming cost V 1 base and J 3 bases; bases outside gene matches: 6. This CDR3 is built from 15 residues. Germline V gene data show CDR1 as LGHDT and CDR2 as YNNKEL (reference sequence). The DNA of the CDR3 is TGTGCCAGCAGCCAAGGGTCTAGCGGTTTCTACGAGCAGTACTTC. The encoded protein is CASSQGSSGFYEQYF.

In its sample, this clone was seen a few times. This chain links TRBV27 with TRBJ2-1; D remains unclear. CDR3 length equals 14 residues. V was clipped by 4 bases and J by 4 bases, with 11 bases between them. The germline V gene encodes CDR1 MNHEY and CDR2 SMNVEV (reference sequence). The CDR3 region has the DNA TGTGCCAGCAGTTCATCCCTTTCGTACAATGAGCAGTTCTTC. Its translation is CASSSSLSYNEQFF.

The genes are TRBV7-8 and TRBJ1-2, with 7 nucleotides matching TRBD1. V was clipped by 3 bases and J by 6 bases; unmatched bases: 4. CDR3 length: 13 amino acids. Germline V gives CDR1 SGHVS, CDR2 FQNEAQ. The CDR3 nucleotides read TGTGCCAGCAGCTTGACAGGGATCGATGGCTACACCTTC. This codes for CASSLTGIDGYTF.

V usage is TRBV30 and J usage is TRBJ1-5; the D gene is possibly TRBD1 (6 bases). Germline V gene data show CDR1 as GTSNPN and CDR2 as SVGIG (reference sequence). The CDR3 is 15 amino acids. V was clipped by 5 bases and J by 4 bases, with 18 bases between them. In DNA form, the CDR3 reads TGTGCCTGGGTTCCATCTCAGGGGAGAAATCAGCCCCAGCATTTT. This translates into CAWVPSQGRNQPQHF.

This chain uses TRBV28 with TRBJ1-1; D gene unclear. CDR3 length equals 16 residues. Trimming took off 7 bases at V and 2 bases at J, with 20 bases between the two ends. Germline V gives CDR1 MDHEN, CDR2 SYDVKM. CDR3 nucleotide sequence: TGTGCCAGCACTCGTCGAGGAGGGTCGGCCAACACTGAAGCTTTCTTT. This codes for CASTRRGGSANTEAFF.

The chain couples TRBV6-6 to TRBJ2-1, with 8 nucleotides matching TRBD1. This CDR3 has 13 residues. Germline assignment: CDR1 MNHNY and CDR2 SVGAGI (reference sequence). Unmatched junction bases numbered 3, after V lost 6 bases and J lost 5 bases. CDR3 in amino acids: CASRRDRNNEQFF. DNA of the CDR3: TGTGCCAGCAGAAGGGACAGGAACAATGAGCAGTTCTTC.

V and J are TRBV20-1 and TRBJ1-4; D ambiguous. The CDR3 has 11 residues. The germline V gene has CDR1 DFQATT and CDR2 SNEGSKA (reference sequence). V was clipped by 3 bases and J by 11 bases, with 10 bases between them. CDR3 coding DNA: TGCAGTGCTAGTGACGGAGGGAAACTGTTTTTT. It specifies CSASDGGKLFF.

Remarks on this clone: Other nucleotide sequences in the sample specify the same CDR3. The chain employs TRBV5-6 and TRBJ2-7; TRBD1 matches 9 bases. CDR3 length equals 14 residues. J gave up 3 bases and V 2 bases, and 3 bases lay outside the gene matches. Per the germline V gene, CDR1 is SGHDT and CDR2 is YYEEEE. The CDR3 bases are TGTGCCAGCAGCTTCGGGACAGGGAACTACGAGCAGTACTTC. The encoded protein is CASSFGTGNYEQYF.

The chain has TRBV19 and TRBJ1-6; D is uncertain. The CDR3 is 14 residues long. Germline lookup yields CDR1 LNHDA and CDR2 SQIVND (reference sequence). V was pared by 6 bases and J by 0 bases, with 6 bases between. CDR3: CASRARSYNSPLHF. As DNA, the CDR3 is TGTGCCAGTAGGGCACGCTCCTATAATTCACCCCTCCACTTT.

This clone was picked up one time. The chain uses TRBV7-8 and TRBJ2-2; TRBD1 is a possible D gene (6 bases). This CDR3 is 18 amino acids long. The V gene lost 1 base and the J gene lost 2 bases, with 17 bases spanning the gap. Germline V CDR1 and CDR2: SGHVS, FQNEAQ. This CDR3 reads CASSLVLGARGNTGELFF. CDR3 DNA: TGTGCCAGCAGCTTAGTTTTGGGGGCTAGGGGAAACACCGGGGAGCTGTTTTTT. The whole variable domain, remainder taken from reference TRBV7-8 and TRBJ2-2, is GAGVSQSPRYKVAKRGQDVALRCDPISGHVSLFWYQQALGQGPEFLTYFQNEAQLDKSGLPSDRFFAERPEGSVSTLKIQRTQQEDSAVYLCASSLVLGARGNTGELFFGEGSRLTVL.

The chain combines TRBV9 with TRBJ2-1; D is uncertain. The CDR3 sequence is 15 residues long. V dropped 4 bases and J dropped 0 bases, with 11 bases sitting between them. The germline CDR1 and CDR2 sequences are SGDLS and YYNGEE. Written as DNA, the CDR3 is TGTGCCAGCAGCCCTCGGGTTTCCTCCTACAATGAGCAGTTCTTC. Its protein product is CASSPRVSSYNEQFF.

The chain carries TRBV11-2 and TRBJ2-3; 7 positions match TRBD2. The CDR3 length is 14 residues. J gave up 4 bases and V 5 bases, and 6 bases lay outside the gene matches. CDR1 is SGHAT, CDR2 FQNNGV, per germline. CDR3: CASSAGVRSDTQYF. The CDR3 DNA reads TGTGCCAGCAGCGCGGGAGTGCGGTCAGATACGCAGTATTTT.

This CDR3 reads CAIQATPGELFF. In DNA, the CDR3 is TGTGCCATACAGGCTACCCCCGGGGAGCTGTTTTTT. The chain combines TRBV6-5 with TRBJ2-2, with D perhaps TRBD1 (5 bases). Germline CDR1 reads MNHEY; CDR2 reads SVGAGI. Trimming removed 10 bases at V and 6 bases at J, with 12 bases between. The CDR3 totals 12 residues.

This chain joins TRBV4-1 and TRBJ2-3; 8 positions agree with TRBD1. Germline CDR1 MGHRA, CDR2 YSYEKL. V shed 0 bases, J shed 4 bases, and the junction held 6 bases outside the gene matches. The CDR3 covers 16 residues. CDR3 residues: CASSQEGTGGADTQYF. CDR3 DNA sequence: TGCGCCAGCAGCCAAGAAGGGACAGGTGGGGCAGATACGCAGTATTTT.

The chain recombines TRBV2 with TRBJ2-7; TRBD2 matches at 7 bases. V dropped 5 bases and J dropped 2; count of bases not matched to a gene: 15. Germline CDR1 is SNHLY and CDR2 is FYNNEI. The CDR3 runs 17 residues. The CDR3 DNA follows: TGTGCCAGCAGTAGAACGGCGGGAGAGGGTTGGACCTACGAGCAGTACTTC. The encoded protein is CASSRTAGEGWTYEQYF.